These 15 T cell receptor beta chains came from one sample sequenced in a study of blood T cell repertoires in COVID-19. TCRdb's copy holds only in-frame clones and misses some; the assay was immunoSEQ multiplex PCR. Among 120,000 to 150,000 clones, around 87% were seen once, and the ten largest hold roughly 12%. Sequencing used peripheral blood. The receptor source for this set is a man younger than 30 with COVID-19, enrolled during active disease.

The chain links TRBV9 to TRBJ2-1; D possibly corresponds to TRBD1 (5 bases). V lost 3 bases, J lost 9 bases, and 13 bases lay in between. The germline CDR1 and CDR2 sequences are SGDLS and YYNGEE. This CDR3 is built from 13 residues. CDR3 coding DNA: TGTGCCAGCAGCGGAACTACAGGTGGTGAGCAGTTCTTC. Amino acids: CASSGTTGGEQFF.

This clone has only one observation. DNA of the CDR3: TGTGCCAGTAGTAGCCTTAGCGGTTACTCCTACGAGCAGTACTTC. Translation: CASSSLSGYSYEQYF. This chain connects TRBV19 to TRBJ2-7, with D possibly matching TRBD2 (6 bases). The CDR3 consists of 15 residues. CDR1 is LNHDA, CDR2 SQIVND, per germline (reference sequence). The V gene lost 4 bases and the J gene lost 0 bases, with 13 bases spanning the gap.

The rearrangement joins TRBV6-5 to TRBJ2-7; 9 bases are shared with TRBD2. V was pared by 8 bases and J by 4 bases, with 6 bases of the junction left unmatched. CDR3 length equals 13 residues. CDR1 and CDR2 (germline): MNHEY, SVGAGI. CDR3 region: CASHQAGGYEQYF. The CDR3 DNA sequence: TGTGCCAGCCATCAAGCGGGGGGATACGAGCAGTACTTC.

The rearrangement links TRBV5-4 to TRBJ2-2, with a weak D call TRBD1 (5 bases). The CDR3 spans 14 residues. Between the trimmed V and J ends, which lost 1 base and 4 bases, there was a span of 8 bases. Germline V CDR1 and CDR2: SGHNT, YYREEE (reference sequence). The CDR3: CASSLSGSTGELFF. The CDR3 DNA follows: TGTGCCAGCAGCTTGTCAGGGTCCACCGGGGAGCTGTTTTTT.

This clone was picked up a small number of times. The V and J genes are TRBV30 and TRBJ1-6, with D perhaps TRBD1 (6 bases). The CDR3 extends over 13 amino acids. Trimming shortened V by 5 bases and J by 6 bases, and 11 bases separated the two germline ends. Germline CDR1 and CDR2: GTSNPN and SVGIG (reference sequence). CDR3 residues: CAWARGANSPLHF. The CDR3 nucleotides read TGTGCCTGGGCCAGGGGAGCTAATTCACCCCTCCACTTT.

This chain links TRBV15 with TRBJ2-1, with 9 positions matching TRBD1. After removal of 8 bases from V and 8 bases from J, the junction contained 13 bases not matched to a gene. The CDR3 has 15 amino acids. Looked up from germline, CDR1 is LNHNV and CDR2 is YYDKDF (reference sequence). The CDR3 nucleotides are TGTGCCACCCTCGACCGGGACAGGGCTAGGGATGAGCAGTTCTTC. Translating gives CATLDRDRARDEQFF. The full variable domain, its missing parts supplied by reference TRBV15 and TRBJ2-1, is DAMVIQNPRYQVTQFGKPVTLSCSQTLNHNVMYWYQQKSSQAPKLLFHYYDKDFNNEADTPDNFQSRRPNTSFCFLDIRSPGLGDTAMYLCATLDRDRARDEQFFGPGTRLTVL.

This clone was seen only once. CDR3 in DNA: TGTGCCAGCAGTTTTCGTGGGGACTCGGCTGAAAAACTGTTTTTT. Translated, it gives CASSFRGDSAEKLFF. The genes are TRBV28 and TRBJ1-4; TRBD1 might be the D (5 bases). The CDR3 has 15 residues. V was pared by 3 bases and J by 7 bases, with 15 bases between. Germline CDR1 reads MDHEN; CDR2 reads SYDVKM.

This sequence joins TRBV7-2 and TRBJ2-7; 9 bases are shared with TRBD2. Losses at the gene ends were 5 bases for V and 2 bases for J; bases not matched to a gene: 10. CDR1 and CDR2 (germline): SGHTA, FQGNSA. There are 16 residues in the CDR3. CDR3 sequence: CASSVPSGNPTYEQYF. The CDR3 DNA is TGTGCCAGCAGCGTGCCTAGCGGGAACCCCACCTACGAGCAGTACTTC. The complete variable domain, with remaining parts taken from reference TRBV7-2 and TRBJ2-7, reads GAGVSQSPSNKVTEKGKDVELRCDPISGHTALYWYRQSLGQGLEFLIYFQGNSAPDKSGLPSDRFSAERTGGSVSTLTIQRTQQEDSAVYLCASSVPSGNPTYEQYFGPGTRLTVT.

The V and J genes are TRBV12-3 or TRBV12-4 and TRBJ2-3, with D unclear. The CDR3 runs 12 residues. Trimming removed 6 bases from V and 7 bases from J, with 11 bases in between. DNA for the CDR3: TGTGCCAGCAGAACTCGAATTAATACGCAGTATTTT. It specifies CASRTRINTQYF.

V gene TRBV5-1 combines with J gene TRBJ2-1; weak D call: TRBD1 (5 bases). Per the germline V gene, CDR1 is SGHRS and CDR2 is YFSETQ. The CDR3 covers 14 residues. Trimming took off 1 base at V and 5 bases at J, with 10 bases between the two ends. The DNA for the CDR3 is TGCGCCAGCAGCTTGCAGGGCTACAACAATGAGCAGTTCTTC. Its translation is CASSLQGYNNEQFF. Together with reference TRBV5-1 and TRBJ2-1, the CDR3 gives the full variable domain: KAGVTQTPRYLIKTRGQQVTLSCSPISGHRSVSWYQQTPGQGLQFLFEYFSETQRNKGNFPGRFSGRQFSNSRSEMNVSTLELGDSALYLCASSLQGYNNEQFFGPGTRLTVL.

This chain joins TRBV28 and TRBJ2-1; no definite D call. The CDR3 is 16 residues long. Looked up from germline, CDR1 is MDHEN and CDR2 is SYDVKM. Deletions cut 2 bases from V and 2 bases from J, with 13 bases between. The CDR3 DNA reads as TGTGCCAGCAGTTTAGGTTCCGGTTTCCCCTACAATGAGCAGTTCTTC. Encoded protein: CASSLGSGFPYNEQFF.

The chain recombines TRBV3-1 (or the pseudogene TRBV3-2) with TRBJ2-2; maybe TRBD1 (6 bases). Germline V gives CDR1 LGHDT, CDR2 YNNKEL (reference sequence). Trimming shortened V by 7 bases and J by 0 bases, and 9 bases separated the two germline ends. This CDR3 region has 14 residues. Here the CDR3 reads CASTRTANTGELFF. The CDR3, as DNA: TGTGCCAGCACCCGGACAGCGAACACCGGGGAGCTGTTTTTT.

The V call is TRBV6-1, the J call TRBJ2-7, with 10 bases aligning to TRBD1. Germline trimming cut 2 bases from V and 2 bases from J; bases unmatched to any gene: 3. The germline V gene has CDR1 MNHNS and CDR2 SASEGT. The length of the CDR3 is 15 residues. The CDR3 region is CASSETGTGAYEQYF. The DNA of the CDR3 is TGTGCCAGCAGTGAAACCGGGACAGGGGCCTACGAGCAGTACTTC.

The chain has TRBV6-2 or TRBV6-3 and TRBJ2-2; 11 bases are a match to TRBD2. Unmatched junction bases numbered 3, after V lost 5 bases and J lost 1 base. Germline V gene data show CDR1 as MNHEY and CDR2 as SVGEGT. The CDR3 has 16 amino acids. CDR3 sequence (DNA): TGTGCCAGCAGTAACGGACTAGCGGGGAACACCGGGGAGCTGTTTTTT. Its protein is CASSNGLAGNTGELFF.

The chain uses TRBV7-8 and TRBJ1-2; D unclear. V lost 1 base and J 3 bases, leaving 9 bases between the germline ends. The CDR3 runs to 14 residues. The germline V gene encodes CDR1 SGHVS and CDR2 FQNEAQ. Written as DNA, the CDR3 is TGTGCCAGCAGCTTAGGCCGGGGAGACTATGGCTACACCTTC. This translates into CASSLGRGDYGYTF.